The subject of this entry is one T cell receptor beta chain. It lacks a known antigen. Mismatch with germline at one junction end may stem from a read error. For CDR1 and CDR2, the germline V gene (reference sequence) lists MNHEY and SMNVEV. Counted from cysteine to phenylalanine, this CDR3 has 12 amino acids. The retained sequence is limited to the CDR3, 36 bases, with the frame set at the first base. Amplification of TCR beta CDR3 regions was carried out from RNA transcripts. The first round of RT-PCR for the TCR CDR3 was performed with the HTBI primer set and the Qiagen OneStep RT-PCR kit. A second multiplex PCR round built the libraries, followed by size selection and purification. The libraries were sequenced on an Illumina HiSeq2000 using paired-end 100 bp reads. In the authors' own workflow: SOAPnuke was used to process the raw data, removing reads that contained adapters or uncalled bases, had a mean Phred below 15, or lacked an exact match to the constant primer or identifier. COPE v1.2.5 was used to merge the high-quality paired reads, and each unique nucleotide sequence was defined as a clonotype. MiTCR v1.1 was used to align clonotypes to the IMGT TRBV, TRBD and TRBJ reference segments. Analysis was restricted to V-J combinations with a frequency above 0.0001, which covered about 99% of repertoires. The TCS score was defined as the ratio of F50 (clonal expansion) to E x V (chaos), calculated using BLOSUM62-based TCRdist between CDR3 peptides within each V-J. Welch's t-statistics and random forest reduced around 510 V-J features to fewer than 15, which were used in a naive Bayes classifier (R e1071). The public reads were run again by TCRdb, first through fastp at Q25 and then through MiXCR, and only productive beta chains were kept. Rows are combined by CDR3 protein, so each entry shows the most common genes and DNA. TCRdb's processing, not the study's, gives the V and J calls here. The sample records 700,000 or so distinct CDR3 sequences, roughly 15% of which are singletons. The ten largest clones take up around 8% of the sample.

These data belong to a study of T cells in Graves' hyperthyroidism and ophthalmopathy (dated by TCRdb to about 2019). Looking at the study overall: Peripheral blood samples were taken at initial diagnosis, before any treatment was given. To identify distinguishing TCR V-J signatures, a discovery cohort of some 99 patients was used, comprising 43 with Graves' ophthalmopathy and some 60 with stable Graves' hyperthyroidism. Whether ophthalmopathy could be predicted prospectively was tested in an independent validation cohort made up of roughly 19 hyperthyroidism patients plus 17 patients who later progressed to ophthalmopathy. The 95 to 100 discovery patients were divided at random into training and test sets in a 7:3 ratio. In addition, the study compared T-cell repertoires in thyroid tissue and in blood from about six Graves' hyperthyroidism patients. After sampling, hyperthyroidism patients received methimazole starting at 30 mg daily, and ophthalmopathy patients received high-dose intravenous methylprednisolone. According to the paper, TCR Vbeta CDR3 sequencing was carried out on roughly 130 peripheral blood samples, which came from some 41 ophthalmopathy, around 74 hyperthyroidism and roughly 17 progressor patients.

Stable Graves' hyperthyroidism was defined as the absence of progression to ophthalmopathy over 18 months of follow-up. Hyperthyroidism patients were newly diagnosed, had a disease duration of under 2 months, and were aged 18 to 65 years. Exclusion was applied to patients with uncontrolled infections, other autoimmune diseases, pregnancy or lactation. Clinical symptoms, serum thyroxine and TRAb, thyroid ultrasound, and orbital computed tomography formed the basis for the diagnoses. PBMCs were isolated from about 9 ml of fresh peripheral blood by Ficoll-Paque density gradient centrifugation. Total RNA was extracted with Trizol reagent, and quality was checked on an Agilent 2100 Bioanalyzer. Broad study findings and their caveats: During validation, the model predicted progression to ophthalmopathy a median of about 5.9 months ahead of onset, with around 71% sensitivity and 72% to 85% specificity. Ophthalmopathy was separated from stable hyperthyroidism by a 13 V-J signature model, with 87.88% sensitivity and roughly 84% specificity obtained in cross-validation and 80%/75% obtained in testing. Most expanded thyroid clonotypes (frequency above 0.001) were also found in blood, which suggests that blood repertoires may mirror thyroid immune responses. Sample size was not statistically predetermined, and blinding of investigators to group allocation was not performed.

Sequencing was done on a sample of blood. This receptor was identified in a man between 18 and 29 years old with Graves' hyperthyroidism. In this chain, TRBV27 is recombined with TRBJ1-4, with a tentative D gene TRBD1 over 5 matching bases. The nucleotides are TGTACCAGCAGTCGGGACGGAGAAAAACTGTTTTTT. It translates as CTSSRDGEKLFF.